Below are 31 T cell receptor beta chains sequenced from a single sample in a study of beta chain features in type 1 diabetes. The entirety of the isolated RNA underwent reverse transcription, so expressed TCRB transcripts were sequenced. Sequencing used immunoSEQ multiplex PCR; TCRdb keeps in-frame clones, though not all of them. The table lists over 300,000 clones, less than 10% of them singletons. Sequencing used central memory CD4+ T cells from blood. Receptors were obtained from a woman between 18 and 29 years old in good health.

The chain uses TRBV2 and TRBJ1-2; D unclear. The V and J ends lost 8 bases and 0 bases respectively, with 10 bases between them. The germline gives CDR1 SNHLY, CDR2 FYNNEI. The CDR3 has 13 residues. This CDR3 reads CASVPTANYGYTF. In nucleotides, the CDR3 is TGTGCCAGCGTCCCGACGGCTAACTATGGCTACACCTTC. Based on the CDR3 plus reference TRBV2 and TRBJ1-2, the full variable domain is EPEVTQTPSHQVTQMGQEVILRCVPISNHLYFYWYRQILGQKVEFLVSFYNNEISEKSEIFDDQFSVERPDGSNFTLKIRSTKLEDSAMYFCASVPTANYGYTFGSGTRLTVV.

The chain uses TRBV19 and TRBJ1-5; D gene uncertain. Trimming stripped 5 bases from V and 0 bases from J, with 8 bases between. This CDR3 is built from 14 residues. Germline lookup yields CDR1 LNHDA and CDR2 SQIVND (reference sequence). The DNA of the CDR3 is TGTGCCAGTAGTCCCGGATATAGCAATCAGCCCCAGCATTTT. Translation gives CASSPGYSNQPQHF.

This clone was observed many times. V usage is TRBV7-9 and J usage is TRBJ1-4; tentatively, D is TRBD1 (5 bases). CDR1 SEHNR and CDR2 FQNEAQ come from the germline V gene (reference sequence). The CDR3 length is 16 residues. V was shortened by 6 bases and J by 0 bases, with 14 bases between the two germline ends. The CDR3 reads CASSRTGESTNEKLFF. The CDR3 bases are TGTGCCAGCAGTAGAACAGGAGAATCAACTAATGAAAAACTGTTTTTT.

The rearrangement uses TRBV7-8 and TRBJ2-3; 11 bases align to TRBD2. The CDR3 extends over 14 amino acids. Unmatched junction bases numbered 7, after V lost 9 bases and J lost 5 bases. CDR1 and CDR2 (germline): SGHVS, FQNEAQ. The CDR3 here is CASSGRAGRDTQYF. The CDR3 nucleotides read TGTGCCAGTAGCGGGAGGGCCGGGAGAGATACGCAGTATTTT.

This clone was detected a few times. The rearrangement uses TRBV7-3 and TRBJ2-5, with 9 bases identical to TRBD1. Germline V gene sequence: CDR1 SGHTA, CDR2 FQGTGA. V trimming: 5 bases; J trimming: 2 bases; junction bases outside the gene matches: 6. This CDR3 contains 15 residues. The CDR3 DNA follows: TGTGCCAGCAGCCCCAGACAGGGGGGGCAAGAGACCCAGTACTTC. Its translation: CASSPRQGGQETQYF.

The sample holds a few counts of this clone. The CDR3 DNA reads TGCGCCAGCAATAGACAGGGCGACACCGGGGAGCTGTTTTTT. As protein: CASNRQGDTGELFF. V is TRBV5-1 and J is TRBJ2-2, with 7 bases identical to TRBD1. V shed 6 bases, J shed 3 bases, and the junction held 5 bases outside the gene matches. Germline lookup yields CDR1 SGHRS and CDR2 YFSETQ. The CDR3 spans 14 residues.

This clone was observed at least ten times. The chain joins TRBV2 to TRBJ2-1; the D gene is possibly TRBD1 (5 bases). Trimming removed 8 bases from V and 8 bases from J, with 10 bases in between. The germline CDR1 and CDR2 sequences are SNHLY and FYNNEI. The CDR3 extends over 11 amino acids. CDR3 amino acids: CASSGMDEQFF. CDR3 in DNA: TGTGCCAGCTCAGGGATGGATGAGCAGTTCTTC. Complete variable domain (other parts from reference TRBV2 and TRBJ2-1): EPEVTQTPSHQVTQMGQEVILRCVPISNHLYFYWYRQILGQKVEFLVSFYNNEISEKSEIFDDQFSVERPDGSNFTLKIRSTKLEDSAMYFCASSGMDEQFFGPGTRLTVL.

The rearrangement uses TRBV2 and TRBJ2-7, with D perhaps given as TRBD1 or TRBD2 (5 bases each). Deletions cut 6 bases from V and 1 base from J, with 7 bases between. Germline loops: CDR1 SNHLY, CDR2 FYNNEI. This CDR3 contains 12 residues. The DNA of the CDR3 is TGTGCCAGCAGCGGGACGTCCTACGAGCAGTACTTC. Amino acid sequence: CASSGTSYEQYF.

There are a few counts of this clone. V and J are TRBV11-2 and TRBJ2-7, with TRBD2 identical over 8 bases. Germline lookup yields CDR1 SGHAT and CDR2 FQNNGV. This CDR3 is built from 17 residues. V lost 3 bases to trimming and J lost 0 bases; unmatched junction nucleotides: 10. CDR3 amino acids: CASSLVAGTARSYEQYF. The CDR3 DNA reads TGTGCCAGCAGCTTGGTAGCGGGGACCGCCCGCTCCTACGAGCAGTACTTC.

The rearrangement uses TRBV9 and TRBJ2-2; D gene ambiguous. The CDR3 length is 13 residues. V lost 1 base, J lost 6 bases, and 7 bases lay in between. Germline assignment: CDR1 SGDLS and CDR2 YYNGEE. The CDR3 reads CASSVSGAGELFF. CDR3 sequence (DNA): TGTGCCAGCAGCGTATCTGGGGCCGGGGAGCTGTTTTTT. Together with reference TRBV9 and TRBJ2-2, the CDR3 gives the full variable domain: DSGVTQTPKHLITATGQRVTLRCSPRSGDLSVYWYQQSLDQGLQFLIQYYNGEERAKGNILERFSAQQFPDLHSELNLSSLELGDSALYFCASSVSGAGELFFGEGSRLTVL.

Concerning this clone itself: A far larger clone lies a single base away; this is likely a read error. This specimen includes other DNA sequences encoding the same CDR3. This chain links TRBV7-9 with TRBJ2-3; D is perhaps TRBD2 (5 bases). V lost 1 base to trimming and J lost 4 bases, with 6 bases between them. The CDR3 has 13 residues. Germline CDR1 reads SEHNR; CDR2 reads FQNEAQ (reference sequence). CDR3 nucleotides: TGTGCCAGCAGCTTAGAGCGGTCAGATACGCAGTATTTT. It encodes CASSLERSDTQYF.

The sample holds a few counts of this clone. The chain has TRBV9 and TRBJ2-5, with 7 bases aligning to TRBD1. There are 14 residues in the CDR3. Germline assignment: CDR1 SGDLS and CDR2 YYNGEE. J lost 5 bases, V lost 2 bases, and 6 bases had no gene match. The CDR3 region has the DNA TGTGCCAGCAGCGTCACAGGGGAAGTGGAGACCCAGTACTTC. It translates to CASSVTGEVETQYF. Full variable domain (outside the CDR3, taken from reference TRBV9 and TRBJ2-5): DSGVTQTPKHLITATGQRVTLRCSPRSGDLSVYWYQQSLDQGLQFLIQYYNGEERAKGNILERFSAQQFPDLHSELNLSSLELGDSALYFCASSVTGEVETQYFGPGTRLLVL.

V usage is TRBV18 and J usage is TRBJ2-3; 7 bases agree with TRBD2. V lost 6 bases to trimming and J lost 0 bases; unmatched junction nucleotides: 3. This CDR3 spans 14 amino acids. Looked up from germline, CDR1 is KGHSH and CDR2 is LQKENI. The CDR3 sequence: CASSASGSTDTQYF. The CDR3 nucleotides read TGTGCCAGCTCGGCTAGCGGTAGCACAGATACGCAGTATTTT.

This clone showed up just a few times. CDR3 nucleotide sequence: TGTGCCAGCAGCTGGTCCGGGACCAGTGGGGTGGCTTTCTTT. Translating gives CASSWSGTSGVAFF. The chain combines TRBV7-8 with TRBJ1-1; D may be TRBD1 (5 bases). V was shortened by 4 bases and J by 11 bases, with 20 bases between the two germline ends. Germline CDR1 and CDR2: SGHVS and FQNEAQ. There are 14 residues in the CDR3.

Only a few counts were recorded for this clone. At the DNA level, this CDR3 is encoded by other sequences in the same sample as well. The genes are TRBV5-1 and TRBJ2-5; 8 bases are a match to TRBD2. The CDR3 is 15 residues long. Per germline, CDR1 SGHRS and CDR2 YFSETQ. V dropped 0 bases and J dropped 5; count of bases not matched to a gene: 6. This chain's CDR3 is CASSLAASGRETQYF. The CDR3 bases are TGCGCCAGCAGCTTGGCAGCTAGCGGGCGGGAGACCCAGTACTTC. The full variable domain, its missing parts supplied by reference TRBV5-1 and TRBJ2-5, is KAGVTQTPRYLIKTRGQQVTLSCSPISGHRSVSWYQQTPGQGLQFLFEYFSETQRNKGNFPGRFSGRQFSNSRSEMNVSTLELGDSALYLCASSLAASGRETQYFGPGTRLLVL.

The gene calls are TRBV27 and TRBJ2-1, with 11 nucleotides matching TRBD2. The V and J ends lost 8 bases and 12 bases, in that order; junction bases with no gene match: 6. The CDR3 consists of 12 residues. In germline, CDR1 is MNHEY, CDR2 SMNVEV (reference sequence). The CDR3 region is CASSTSGRAQFF. For the CDR3, the DNA is TGTGCCAGCTCCACTAGCGGGAGAGCGCAGTTCTTC.

The chain is built from TRBV7-9 and TRBJ1-2; D is ambiguous. The CDR3 totals 13 residues. Per the germline V gene, CDR1 is SEHNR and CDR2 is FQNEAQ (reference sequence). Trimming took off 3 bases at V and 6 bases at J, with 11 bases between the two ends. The CDR3 nucleotides read TGTGCCAGCAGCTTGGGTAGTGGGAATGGCTACACCTTC. Amino acids: CASSLGSGNGYTF.

The chain combines TRBV10-3 with TRBJ1-2; a possible D gene is TRBD1 (5 bases). The V gene's germline CDR1 is ENHRY and CDR2 SYGVKD. CDR3 length: 14 residues. Between the trimmed V and J ends, which lost 0 bases and 5 bases, there was a span of 10 bases. The chain's CDR3 is CAISESGEAYGYTF. Written as DNA, the CDR3 is TGTGCCATCAGTGAGTCAGGGGAAGCGTATGGCTACACCTTC.

This clone was recorded at least ten times. This rearrangement joins TRBV10-3 to TRBJ1-5; TRBD1 agrees at 8 bases. CDR1 is ENHRY and CDR2 is SYGVKD in the germline V gene. J was trimmed by 9 bases and V by 3 bases; bases with no gene match: 16. This CDR3 spans 17 amino acids. The CDR3 DNA sequence: TGTGCCATCAGTGACTCCTCAGGCAGGGGGCTGGAAGGGCCCCAGCATTTT. Its translation is CAISDSSGRGLEGPQHF.

This clone was counted between two and nine times. V and J are TRBV10-3 and TRBJ2-3, with 8 bases matching TRBD1. Germline CDR1 is ENHRY and CDR2 is SYGVKD. The CDR3 is 13 amino acids. J lost 4 bases, V lost 8 bases, and 5 bases had no gene match. This chain's CDR3 is CAIWTGSSDTQYF. As DNA, the CDR3 is TGTGCCATCTGGACAGGGTCATCAGATACGCAGTATTTT.

This clone came up a few times. The CDR3 DNA reads as TGTGCCAGCAGTTTTTGGGCGGGAGGGCCTACAGATACGCAGTATTTT. Translated, it gives CASSFWAGGPTDTQYF. V and J are TRBV28 and TRBJ2-3; TRBD2 matches 9 bases. This CDR3 comprises 16 residues. CDR1 and CDR2 from the germline V gene are MDHEN and SYDVKM. The ends lost 3 bases at V and 3 bases at J; junction bases unmatched: 7.

This clone was seen a few times. The chain couples TRBV7-2 to TRBJ2-7; 7 bases line up with TRBD2. This CDR3 contains 16 residues. Germline V CDR1 and CDR2: SGHTA, FQGNSA. V lost 4 bases and J lost 0; bases outside the gene matches: 9. The CDR3 region has the DNA TGTGCCAGCAGCTCCCGTCGGCTAGCGGCCTCCTACGAGCAGTACTTC. It translates to CASSSRRLAASYEQYF.

At least ten counts were recorded for this clone. The same CDR3 arises from other DNA sequences in this sample as well. This chain links TRBV2 with TRBJ1-5; D unresolved. Per germline, CDR1 SNHLY and CDR2 FYNNEI. With 4 bases removed from V and 1 base from J, the gap between germline ends came to 8 bases. The CDR3 totals 14 residues. The CDR3 coding sequence is TGTGCCAGCAGTGTAAGGGCGAGCAATCAGCCCCAGCATTTT. It specifies CASSVRASNQPQHF. Complete variable domain (other parts from reference TRBV2 and TRBJ1-5): EPEVTQTPSHQVTQMGQEVILRCVPISNHLYFYWYRQILGQKVEFLVSFYNNEISEKSEIFDDQFSVERPDGSNFTLKIRSTKLEDSAMYFCASSVRASNQPQHFGDGTRLSIL.

This clone was seen more than once but under ten times. V gene TRBV15 combines with J gene TRBJ1-3, with D unresolved. There are 13 residues in the CDR3. V was shortened by 5 bases and J by 2 bases, with 7 bases between the two germline ends. Germline values: CDR1 LNHNV, CDR2 YYDKDF (reference sequence). CDR3 loop: CATSPTPGNTIYF. CDR3 DNA: TGTGCCACCAGCCCAACACCTGGAAACACCATATATTTT.

This clone was recorded a few times. The sample carries other DNA sequences with the same CDR3. This sequence joins TRBV10-3 and TRBJ2-2, with D hard to call. The CDR3 contains 12 residues. The ends were cut back, 4 bases at V and 4 bases at J, with 4 bases in the middle. Germline V CDR1 and CDR2: ENHRY, SYGVKD. In nucleotides, the CDR3 is TGTGCCATCAGTGGAGGCACCGGGGAGCTGTTTTTT. This codes for CAISGGTGELFF.

A few counts support this clone. V usage is TRBV2 and J usage is TRBJ2-7; D is ambiguous. Looked up from germline, CDR1 is SNHLY and CDR2 is FYNNEI. V lost 2 bases to trimming and J lost 9 bases, with 17 bases between them. This CDR3 is built from 14 residues. This chain's CDR3 is CASSEQGFGSVQYF. In DNA, the CDR3 is TGTGCCAGCAGTGAACAAGGGTTTGGTTCTGTGCAGTACTTC.

This clone came up a few times. The same CDR3 can be traced to other DNA sequences in this sample. The chain carries TRBV6-5 and TRBJ1-5; 9 bases match TRBD1. CDR1 and CDR2 (germline): MNHEY, SVGAGI. Trimming cost V 4 bases and J 7 bases; bases outside gene matches: 5. The CDR3 sequence is 14 residues long. CDR3 nucleotides: TGTGCCAGCAGTTCCGGACAGGGGAGGCAGCCCCAGCATTTT. Translation: CASSSGQGRQPQHF.

This clone was seen a few times. The CDR3 sequence: CASSADQGYTGELFF. In DNA, the CDR3 is TGTGCCAGCAGTGCAGATCAGGGGTACACCGGGGAGCTGTTTTTT. The chain links TRBV6-1 to TRBJ2-2; D possibly corresponds to TRBD1 (6 bases). There are 15 residues in the CDR3. The V and J ends lost 4 bases and 3 bases respectively, with 12 bases between them. Germline CDR1 and CDR2: MNHNS and SASEGT.

This clone was recorded only once. The chain joins TRBV7-6 to TRBJ2-3; D may be TRBD2 (6 bases). The CDR3 has 15 residues. Trimming cost V 1 base and J 4 bases, with 12 bases left between them. Germline-derived CDR1 and CDR2 are SGHVS and FNYEAQ. CDR3 coding DNA: TGTGCCAGCAGCTTAGGTGTAACGGGAGCAGATACGCAGTATTTT. It yields the protein CASSLGVTGADTQYF.

This clone was observed a few times. The rearrangement uses TRBV5-6 and TRBJ2-3; D assignment may be TRBD1 or TRBD2 (5 bases each). Germline-derived CDR1 and CDR2 are SGHDT and YYEEEE. V dropped 4 bases and J dropped 4 bases, with 19 bases sitting between them. The CDR3 is 16 amino acids. CDR3 sequence reads: CASSDGIVGRADTQYF. CDR3 coding DNA: TGTGCCAGCAGCGACGGCATTGTGGGACGGGCAGATACGCAGTATTTT.

This clone showed up many times. CDR3 loop: CASSLGELNEKLFF. The CDR3 DNA reads TGTGCCAGCAGCTTGGGGGAGCTGAATGAAAAACTGTTTTTT. The rearrangement joins TRBV7-9 to TRBJ1-4; TRBD1 is a possible D gene (5 bases). Trimming removed 3 bases from V and 5 bases from J, with 10 bases in between. CDR3 size: 14 residues. Germline CDR1 reads SEHNR; CDR2 reads FQNEAQ (reference sequence).